This T cell receptor beta chain was sequenced during a study of blood T cells in healthy people across ages. Study conclusions and caveats: Across samples, TCR beta diversity tracked strongly with naive T cell percentage.

Comment on this clonotype: As yet, its antigen is unknown.

Together with a sample-barcoded 5' primer, a J-beta primer mix was included in a second PCR lasting 7 to 11 cycles. Using its own MiXCR run on the 5' RACE reads, TCRdb lists one record per CDR3 protein. The sample records about 970,000 distinct CDR3 sequences, about 51% being singletons. The sequenced material came from blood. The receptor was derived from a woman aged 55-69 years in good health.

The CDR3 reads CASSIYRYTEAFF. In DNA form, the CDR3 reads TGTGCCAGTAGTATATACAGATACACTGAAGCTTTCTTT. V is TRBV19 and J is TRBJ1-1, with unresolved D. Trimming took off 2 bases at V and 3 bases at J, with 7 bases between the two ends. CDR3 size: 13 residues. The germline V gene encodes CDR1 LNHDA and CDR2 SQIVND (reference sequence).